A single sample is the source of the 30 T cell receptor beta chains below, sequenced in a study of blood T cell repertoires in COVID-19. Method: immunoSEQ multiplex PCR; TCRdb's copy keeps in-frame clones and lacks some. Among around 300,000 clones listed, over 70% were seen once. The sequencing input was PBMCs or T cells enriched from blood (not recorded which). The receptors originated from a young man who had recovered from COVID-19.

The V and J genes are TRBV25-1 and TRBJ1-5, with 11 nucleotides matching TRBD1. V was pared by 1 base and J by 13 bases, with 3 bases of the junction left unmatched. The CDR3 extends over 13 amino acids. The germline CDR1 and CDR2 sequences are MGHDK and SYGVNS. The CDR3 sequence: CASSEWGDRGQHF. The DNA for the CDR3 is TGTGCCAGCAGTGAATGGGGGGACAGGGGGCAGCATTTT.

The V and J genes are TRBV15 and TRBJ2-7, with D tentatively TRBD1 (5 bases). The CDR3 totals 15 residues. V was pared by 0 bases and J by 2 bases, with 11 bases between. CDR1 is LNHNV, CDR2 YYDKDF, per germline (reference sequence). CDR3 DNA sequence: TGTGCCACCAGCAGAGAAGGGGCCCCCACCTACGAGCAGTACTTC. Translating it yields CATSREGAPTYEQYF. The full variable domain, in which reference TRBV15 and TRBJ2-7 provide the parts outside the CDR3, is DAMVIQNPRYQVTQFGKPVTLSCSQTLNHNVMYWYQQKSSQAPKLLFHYYDKDFNNEADTPDNFQSRRPNTSFCFLDIRSPGLGDTAMYLCATSREGAPTYEQYFGPGTRLTVT.

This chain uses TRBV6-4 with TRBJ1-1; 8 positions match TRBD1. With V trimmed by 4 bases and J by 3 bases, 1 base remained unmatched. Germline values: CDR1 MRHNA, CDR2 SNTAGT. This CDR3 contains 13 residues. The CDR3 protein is CASSATGDTEAFF. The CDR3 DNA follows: TGTGCCAGCAGTGCGACAGGGGACACTGAAGCTTTCTTT.

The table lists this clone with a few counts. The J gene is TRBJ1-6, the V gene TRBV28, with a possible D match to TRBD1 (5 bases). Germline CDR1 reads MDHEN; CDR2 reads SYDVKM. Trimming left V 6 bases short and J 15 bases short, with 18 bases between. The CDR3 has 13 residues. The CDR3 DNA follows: TGTGCCAGCAGCTCCCCCGCCAGGGCTGGCCTCCACTTT. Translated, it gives CASSSPARAGLHF.

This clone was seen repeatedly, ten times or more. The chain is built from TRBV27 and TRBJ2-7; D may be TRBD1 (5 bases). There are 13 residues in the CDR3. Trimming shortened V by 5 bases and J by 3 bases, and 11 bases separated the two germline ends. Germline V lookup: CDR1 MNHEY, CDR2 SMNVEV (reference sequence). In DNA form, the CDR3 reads TGTGCCAGCAGTGGGGCAGGGTTCTACGAGCAGTACTTC. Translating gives CASSGAGFYEQYF.

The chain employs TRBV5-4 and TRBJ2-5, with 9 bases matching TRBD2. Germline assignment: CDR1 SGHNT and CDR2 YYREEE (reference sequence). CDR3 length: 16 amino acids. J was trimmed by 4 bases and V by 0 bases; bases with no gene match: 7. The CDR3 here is CASSLAAGSGGETQYF. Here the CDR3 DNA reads TGTGCCAGCAGCTTGGCCGCCGGTAGCGGGGGAGAGACCCAGTACTTC.

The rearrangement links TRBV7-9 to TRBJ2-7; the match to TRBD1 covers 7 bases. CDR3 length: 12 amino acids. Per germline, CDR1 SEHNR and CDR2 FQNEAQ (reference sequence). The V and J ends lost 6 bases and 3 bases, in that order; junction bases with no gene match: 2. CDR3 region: CASRRDSYEQYF. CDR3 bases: TGTGCCAGCAGACGGGACAGCTACGAGCAGTACTTC. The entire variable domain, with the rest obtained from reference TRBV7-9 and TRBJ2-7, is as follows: DTGVSQNPRHKITKRGQNVTFRCDPISEHNRLYWYRQTLGQGPEFLTYFQNEAQLEKSRLLSDRFSAERPKGSFSTLEIQRTEQGDSAMYLCASRRDSYEQYFGPGTRLTVT.

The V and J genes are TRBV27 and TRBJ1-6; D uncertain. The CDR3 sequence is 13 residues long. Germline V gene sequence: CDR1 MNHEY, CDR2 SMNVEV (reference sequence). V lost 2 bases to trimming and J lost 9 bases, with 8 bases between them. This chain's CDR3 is CASSLATISPLHF. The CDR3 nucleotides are TGTGCCAGCAGTTTAGCTACCATTTCACCCCTCCACTTT.

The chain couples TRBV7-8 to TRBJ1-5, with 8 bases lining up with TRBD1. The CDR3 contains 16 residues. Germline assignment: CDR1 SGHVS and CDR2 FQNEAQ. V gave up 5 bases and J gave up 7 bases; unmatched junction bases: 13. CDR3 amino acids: CASSQNDRGRSQPQHF. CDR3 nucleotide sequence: TGTGCCAGCAGCCAAAACGACAGGGGTCGGTCGCAGCCCCAGCATTTT.

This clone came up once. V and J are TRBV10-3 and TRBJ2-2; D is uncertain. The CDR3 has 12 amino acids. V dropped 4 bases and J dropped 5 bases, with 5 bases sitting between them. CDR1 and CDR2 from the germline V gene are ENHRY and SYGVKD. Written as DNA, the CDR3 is TGTGCCATCAGTGCTCGGACCGGGGAGCTGTTTTTT. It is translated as CAISARTGELFF.

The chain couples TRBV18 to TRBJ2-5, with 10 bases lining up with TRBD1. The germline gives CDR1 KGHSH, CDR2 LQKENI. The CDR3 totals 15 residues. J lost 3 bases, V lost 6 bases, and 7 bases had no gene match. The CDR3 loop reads CASSPGTGVKETQYF. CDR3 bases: TGTGCCAGCTCGCCCGGGACAGGGGTTAAAGAGACCCAGTACTTC.

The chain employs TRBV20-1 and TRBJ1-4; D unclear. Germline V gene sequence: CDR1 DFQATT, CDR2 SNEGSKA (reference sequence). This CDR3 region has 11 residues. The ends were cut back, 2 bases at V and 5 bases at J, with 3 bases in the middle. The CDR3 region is CSARPNEKLFF. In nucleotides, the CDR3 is TGCAGTGCTAGACCAAATGAAAAACTGTTTTTT.

The CDR3 coding sequence is TGTGCCAGCAGCTCTGTCCCTTTTGAAGCTTTCTTT. Its protein is CASSSVPFEAFF. V usage is TRBV28 and J usage is TRBJ1-1; D gene uncertain. CDR1 and CDR2 from the germline V gene are MDHEN and SYDVKM. Trimming shortened V by 6 bases and J by 7 bases, and 12 bases separated the two germline ends. This CDR3 is built from 12 residues.

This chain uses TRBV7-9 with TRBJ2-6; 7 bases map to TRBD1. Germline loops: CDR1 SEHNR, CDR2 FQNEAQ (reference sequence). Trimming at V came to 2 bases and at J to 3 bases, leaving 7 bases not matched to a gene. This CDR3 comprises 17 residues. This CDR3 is CASSLWDSGLGANVLTF. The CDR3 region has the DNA TGTGCCAGCAGCTTATGGGACAGCGGTCTTGGGGCCAACGTCCTGACTTTC.

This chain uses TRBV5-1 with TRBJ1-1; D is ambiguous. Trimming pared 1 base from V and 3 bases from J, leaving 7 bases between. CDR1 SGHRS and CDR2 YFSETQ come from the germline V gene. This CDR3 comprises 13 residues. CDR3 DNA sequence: TGCGCCAGCAGCTTGTCAGGTCACACTGAAGCTTTCTTT. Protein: CASSLSGHTEAFF.

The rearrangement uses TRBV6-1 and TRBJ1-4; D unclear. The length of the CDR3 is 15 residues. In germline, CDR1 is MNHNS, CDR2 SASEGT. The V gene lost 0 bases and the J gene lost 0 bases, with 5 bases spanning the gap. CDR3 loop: CASSEATATNEKLFF. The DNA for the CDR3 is TGTGCCAGCAGTGAAGCCACGGCAACTAATGAAAAACTGTTTTTT.

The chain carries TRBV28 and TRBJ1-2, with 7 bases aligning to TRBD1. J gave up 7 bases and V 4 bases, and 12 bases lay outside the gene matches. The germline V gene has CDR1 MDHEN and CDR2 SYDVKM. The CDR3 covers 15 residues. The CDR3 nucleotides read TGTGCCAGCAGTTCTAGGGGGCCAGCCGGGGGTGGCTACACCTTC. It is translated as CASSSRGPAGGGYTF.

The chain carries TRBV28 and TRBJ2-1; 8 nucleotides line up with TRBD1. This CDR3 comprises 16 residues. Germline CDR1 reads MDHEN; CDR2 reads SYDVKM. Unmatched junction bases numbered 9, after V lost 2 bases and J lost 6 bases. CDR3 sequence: CASSLRHSDRANEQFF. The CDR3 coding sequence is TGTGCCAGCAGTTTACGCCACTCGGACAGGGCCAATGAGCAGTTCTTC.

CDR3 nucleotide sequence: TGCGCCAGCAGCCATGACCCGGGGGGGAGTTCCTACGAGCAGTACTTC. Protein sequence: CASSHDPGGSSYEQYF. The chain uses TRBV4-1 and TRBJ2-7; 8 positions match TRBD2. Trimming removed 3 bases from V and 1 base from J; junction bases left unmatched: 8. In germline, CDR1 is MGHRA, CDR2 YSYEKL. CDR3 size: 16 residues.

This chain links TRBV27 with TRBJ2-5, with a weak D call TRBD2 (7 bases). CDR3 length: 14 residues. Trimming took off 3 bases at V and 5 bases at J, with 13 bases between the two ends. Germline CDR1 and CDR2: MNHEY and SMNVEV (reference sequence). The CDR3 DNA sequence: TGTGCCAGCAGTTTTGGGGGGGCCGGGGAGACCCAGTACTTC. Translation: CASSFGGAGETQYF.

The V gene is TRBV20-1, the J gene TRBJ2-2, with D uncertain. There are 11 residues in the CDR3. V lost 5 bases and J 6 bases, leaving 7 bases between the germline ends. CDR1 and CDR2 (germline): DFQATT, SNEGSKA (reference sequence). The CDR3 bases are TGCAGTGCTGGTGGAGCCGGGGAGCTGTTTTTT. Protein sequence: CSAGGAGELFF.

The CDR3 region has the DNA TGTGCCAGCTCAGATAACAGCTTCCACGAGCAGTACTTC. Translation gives CASSDNSFHEQYF. This chain connects TRBV18 to TRBJ2-7, with D unresolved. The CDR3 runs to 13 residues. Looked up from germline, CDR1 is KGHSH and CDR2 is LQKENI. V lost 5 bases and J lost 5, with 13 bases in between.

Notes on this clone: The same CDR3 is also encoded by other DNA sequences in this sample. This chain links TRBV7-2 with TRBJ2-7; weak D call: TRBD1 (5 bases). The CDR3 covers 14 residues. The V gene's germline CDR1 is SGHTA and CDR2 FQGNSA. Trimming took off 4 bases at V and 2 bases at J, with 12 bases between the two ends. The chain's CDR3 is CASSSRQGTYEQYF. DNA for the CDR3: TGTGCCAGCAGCTCACGGCAGGGCACCTACGAGCAGTACTTC.

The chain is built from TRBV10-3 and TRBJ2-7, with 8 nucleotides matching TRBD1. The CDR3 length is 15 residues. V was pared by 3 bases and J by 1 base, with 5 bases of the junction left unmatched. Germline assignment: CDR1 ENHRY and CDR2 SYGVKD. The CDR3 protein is CAISDSDRESYEQYF. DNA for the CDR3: TGTGCCATCAGTGACTCGGACAGGGAGTCCTACGAGCAGTACTTC.

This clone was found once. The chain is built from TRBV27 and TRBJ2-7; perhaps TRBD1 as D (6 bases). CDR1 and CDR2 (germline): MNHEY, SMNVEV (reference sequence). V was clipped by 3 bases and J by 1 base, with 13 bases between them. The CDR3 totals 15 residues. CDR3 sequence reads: CASSFAGTKSYEQYF. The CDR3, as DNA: TGTGCCAGCAGTTTTGCCGGGACAAAGTCCTACGAGCAGTACTTC.

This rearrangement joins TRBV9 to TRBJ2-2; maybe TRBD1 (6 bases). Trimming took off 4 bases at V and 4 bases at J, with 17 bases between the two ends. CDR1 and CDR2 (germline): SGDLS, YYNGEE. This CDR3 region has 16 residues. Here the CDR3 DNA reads TGTGCCAGCAGCTCCCGGACAGAAACCGTCACCGGGGAGCTGTTTTTT. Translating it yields CASSSRTETVTGELFF.

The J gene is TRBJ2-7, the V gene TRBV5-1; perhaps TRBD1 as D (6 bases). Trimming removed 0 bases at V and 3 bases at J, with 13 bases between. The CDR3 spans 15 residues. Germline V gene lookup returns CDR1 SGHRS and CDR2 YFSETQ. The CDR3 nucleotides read TGCGCCAGCAGCTTGGAGGCAGGGGTCTACTACGAGCAGTACTTC. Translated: CASSLEAGVYYEQYF.

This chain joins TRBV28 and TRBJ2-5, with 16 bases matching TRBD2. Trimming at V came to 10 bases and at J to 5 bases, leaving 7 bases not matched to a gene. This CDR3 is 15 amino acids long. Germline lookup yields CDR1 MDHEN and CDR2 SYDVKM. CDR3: CATGTSGGVVETQYF. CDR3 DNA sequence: TGTGCCACTGGGACTAGCGGGGGGGTCGTCGAGACCCAGTACTTC.

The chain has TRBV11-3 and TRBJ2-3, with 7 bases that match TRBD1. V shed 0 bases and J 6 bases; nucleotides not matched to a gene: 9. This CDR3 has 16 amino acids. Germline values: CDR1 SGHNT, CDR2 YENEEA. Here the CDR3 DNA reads TGTGCCAGCAGCTTAGATCGGGCAGGGGGTAGGGATACGCAGTATTTT. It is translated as CASSLDRAGGRDTQYF. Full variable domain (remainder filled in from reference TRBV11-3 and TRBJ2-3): EAGVVQSPRYKIIEKKQPVAFWCNPISGHNTLYWYLQNLGQGPELLIRYENEEAVDDSQLPKDRFSAERLKGVDSTLKIQPAELGDSAVYLCASSLDRAGGRDTQYFGPGTRLTVL.

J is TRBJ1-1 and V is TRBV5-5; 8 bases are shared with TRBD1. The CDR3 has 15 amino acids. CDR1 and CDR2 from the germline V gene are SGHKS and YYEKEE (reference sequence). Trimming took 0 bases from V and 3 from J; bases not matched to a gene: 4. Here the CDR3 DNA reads TGTGCCAGCAGCTTGGAACCGACAGGGGACACTGAAGCTTTCTTT. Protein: CASSLEPTGDTEAFF.